This passage covers 20 T cell receptor beta chains from one sample sequenced in a study of human T cells and chemical hapten exposure. Time point given: patch test 3, about 24 weeks after DPC sensitization. Treatment: therapeutic diphenylcyclopropenone sensitization with weekly scalp DPC. In TCRdb, the RACE reads were re-called with MiXCR into one record per CDR3 protein. The table records about 190,000 distinct CDR3 sequences, around 23% of them present only once. The input for sequencing was whole blood, taken in connection with sensitization to the hapten diphenylcyclopropenone (DPC). Receptor source: a woman between 40 and 50 years old with alopecia areata. Some clones in this sample may be carry-over from other donors' samples.

This clonotype turned up a few times. CDR3 amino acids: CASSEVIRFTDTQYF. The CDR3 DNA follows: TGTGCCAGCAGTGAAGTAATCAGATTCACAGATACGCAGTATTTT. The chain employs TRBV6-1 and TRBJ2-3; D is unclear. CDR3 length: 15 amino acids. The V end lost 1 base, the J end lost 2 bases, and 10 bases lay between the germline ends. Germline CDR1 is MNHNS and CDR2 is SASEGT.

The V gene is TRBV7-3, the J gene TRBJ2-3; unclear D gene. Trimming removed 4 bases from V and 6 bases from J, with 14 bases in between. CDR1 and CDR2 from the germline V gene are SGHTA and FQGTGA. The CDR3 has 14 residues. The CDR3 DNA follows: TGTGCCAGCAGCTCAGACTTGGCTTCGGATACGCAGTATTTT. It is translated as CASSSDLASDTQYF.

This chain connects TRBV28 to TRBJ2-3, with TRBD2 identical over 8 bases. The CDR3 runs to 17 residues. The germline V gene has CDR1 MDHEN and CDR2 SYDVKM. Losses at the gene ends were 6 bases for V and 0 bases for J; bases not matched to a gene: 11. Here the CDR3 reads CASSLLKLADSTDTQYF. As DNA, the CDR3 is TGTGCCAGCAGCCTACTGAAACTAGCGGATAGCACAGATACGCAGTATTTT.

V is TRBV28 and J is TRBJ2-1; no clear D gene. Between the trimmed V and J ends, which lost 7 bases and 6 bases, there was a span of 16 bases. The CDR3 spans 14 residues. Germline V gene lookup returns CDR1 MDHEN and CDR2 SYDVKM. The CDR3 nucleotides are TGTGCCAGCACCCCATCCCTGGGGATCAATGAGCAGTTCTTC. Residues: CASTPSLGINEQFF.

The CDR3 spells CASSLGTGSPYEQYF. The CDR3 DNA follows: TGTGCCAGCAGTTTAGGGACAGGGTCCCCCTACGAGCAGTACTTC. The gene calls are TRBV28 and TRBJ2-7; TRBD1 agrees at 9 bases. CDR1 and CDR2 (germline): MDHEN, SYDVKM. The CDR3 sequence is 15 residues long. V lost 2 bases to trimming and J lost 2 bases; unmatched junction nucleotides: 4.

V usage is TRBV6-6 and J usage is TRBJ1-1, with 8 bases fitting TRBD1. The germline V gene encodes CDR1 MNHNY and CDR2 SVGAGI (reference sequence). This CDR3 region has 14 residues. Trimming cost V 6 bases and J 6 bases; bases outside gene matches: 9. For the CDR3, the DNA is TGTGCCAGCAGCCCAGGACAGGGTGGCTCTGAAGCTTTCTTT. This translates into CASSPGQGGSEAFF.

This clonotype showed up just a few times. This chain uses TRBV5-6 with TRBJ2-1; D might be TRBD1 (6 bases). Germline V gene sequence: CDR1 SGHDT, CDR2 YYEEEE. This CDR3 contains 14 residues. V lost 4 bases to trimming and J lost 3 bases, with 11 bases between them. The CDR3 sequence: CASSPGHLYNEQFF. The DNA for the CDR3 is TGTGCCAGCAGCCCGGGACACCTCTACAATGAGCAGTTCTTC.

The V and J genes are TRBV4-2 and TRBJ2-1, with D perhaps matching TRBD2 (6 bases). Germline lookup yields CDR1 LGHNA and CDR2 YNFKEQ. V lost 0 bases and J 1 base, leaving 13 bases between the germline ends. The CDR3 has 17 residues. CDR3 protein: CASSQDLLGGSYNEQFF. The CDR3 bases are TGTGCCAGCAGCCAAGATCTATTGGGAGGTTCCTACAATGAGCAGTTCTTC.

This clonotype showed up just once. The chain joins TRBV6-2 or TRBV6-3 to TRBJ2-7; 12 bases are shared with TRBD2. V was clipped by 2 bases and J by 3 bases; unmatched bases: 5. Germline V gene sequence: CDR1 MNHEY, CDR2 SVGEGT. The CDR3 is made up of 16 amino acids. Here the CDR3 DNA reads TGTGCCAGCAGTTACCCTAGCGGGAGGGCCATCTACGAGCAGTACTTC. This codes for CASSYPSGRAIYEQYF.

The chain links TRBV15 to TRBJ1-5, with D possibly TRBD1 on 5 matching bases. Germline values: CDR1 LNHNV, CDR2 YYDKDF (reference sequence). V shed 1 base and J shed 11 bases, with 9 bases lying between them. The CDR3 runs 12 residues. The DNA for the CDR3 is TGTGCCACCAGCAGAGTCGACAGCGCCCAGCATTTT. Encoded protein: CATSRVDSAQHF.

This rearrangement joins TRBV7-8 to TRBJ1-1; D might be TRBD1 (6 bases). Germline assignment: CDR1 SGHVS and CDR2 FQNEAQ. The CDR3 spans 16 residues. Trimming left V 0 bases short and J 5 bases short, with 16 bases between. Here the CDR3 DNA reads TGTGCCAGCAGCTTAGCGCCGGGAGGGGGTCCGACTGAAGCTTTCTTT. Translation: CASSLAPGGGPTEAFF.

This clonotype was observed at least ten times. The CDR3 sequence is CASSLGRGETQYF. CDR3 nucleotides: TGTGCCAGCAGCTTAGGCAGGGGCGAGACCCAGTACTTC. The gene calls are TRBV7-9 and TRBJ2-5, with D possibly matching TRBD1 (6 bases). With 1 base removed from V and 5 bases from J, the gap between germline ends came to 8 bases. The CDR3 extends over 13 amino acids. Germline V gene data show CDR1 as SEHNR and CDR2 as FQNEAQ (reference sequence). The whole variable domain, filled in from reference TRBV7-9 and TRBJ2-5, reads DTGVSQNPRHKITKRGQNVTFRCDPISEHNRLYWYRQTLGQGPEFLTYFQNEAQLEKSRLLSDRFSAERPKGSFSTLEIQRTEQGDSAMYLCASSLGRGETQYFGPGTRLLVL.

The chain is built from TRBV28 and TRBJ2-7; 10 nucleotides match TRBD2. This CDR3 is 13 amino acids long. Germline V gene sequence: CDR1 MDHEN, CDR2 SYDVKM. The V gene end was trimmed by 8 bases and the J gene end by 5 bases; junction bases not matched to a gene: 6. This CDR3 is CASLLAGSNEQYF. For the CDR3, the DNA is TGTGCCAGCCTACTAGCGGGGAGCAACGAGCAGTACTTC.

This clonotype was observed a handful of times. The V call is TRBV25-1, the J call TRBJ1-2; unclear D gene. The germline V and J ends were trimmed by 3 bases and 4 bases, with 3 bases remaining between them. This CDR3 region has 11 residues. Germline V gives CDR1 MGHDK, CDR2 SYGVNS. CDR3 protein: CASSEAYGYTF. In nucleotides, the CDR3 is TGTGCCAGCAGTGAGGCCTATGGCTACACCTTC.

The chain joins TRBV6-2 or TRBV6-3 to TRBJ2-7, with D possibly being TRBD2 (5 bases). The length of the CDR3 is 17 residues. Per germline, CDR1 MNHEY and CDR2 SVGEGT. Trimming took off 0 bases at V and 6 bases at J, with 21 bases between the two ends. CDR3 bases: TGTGCCAGCAGTTACTCGAGGGTCCGGGCCGACCCTACCGAGCAGTACTTC. Its translation: CASSYSRVRADPTEQYF.

Notes on this clonotype: As the CDR3 is not closed by the conserved phenylalanine or tryptophan, this likely results from a read error. The limits of the CDR3 on the DNA are not certain, so only TCRdb's listed CDR3 is given. The J gene is TRBJ1-1, the V gene TRBV6-1; TRBD1 is the table's D call and was not checked against the DNA. Per germline, CDR1 MNHNS and CDR2 SASEGT. The CDR3 spans 14 amino acids, including both terminal residues. CDR3 residues: CASSEAGTPRFLEL.

J is TRBJ2-7 and V is TRBV4-2; TRBD1 matches 7 bases. Germline values: CDR1 LGHNA, CDR2 YNFKEQ. V lost 4 bases and J lost 0; bases outside the gene matches: 9. The CDR3 has 16 amino acids. In DNA, the CDR3 is TGTGCCAGCAGCCGGGAACAGGGGCCCGTCTCCTACGAGCAGTACTTC. Translating it yields CASSREQGPVSYEQYF.

This clonotype was counted between two and nine times. The chain links TRBV24-1 to TRBJ2-1; tentatively, D is TRBD2 (5 bases). V gave up 9 bases and J gave up 4 bases, with 12 bases separating them. CDR1 and CDR2 (germline): KGHDR, SFDVKD. The CDR3 is made up of 13 amino acids. The CDR3 nucleotides read TGTGCCACCGGGAGAACTGCGTACAATGAGCAGTTCTTC. Translated: CATGRTAYNEQFF.

The chain links TRBV7-9 to TRBJ2-7, with 9 positions matching TRBD2. Germline V gene sequence: CDR1 SEHNR, CDR2 FQNEAQ (reference sequence). V dropped 5 bases and J dropped 6; count of bases not matched to a gene: 11. The CDR3 is 15 amino acids. The CDR3 nucleotides are TGTGCCAGCAGCCCTCAGCTAGCGGGGCCCCTCGAGCAGTACTTC. Amino acid sequence: CASSPQLAGPLEQYF.

At least ten counts were recorded for this clonotype. This chain links TRBV7-2 with TRBJ1-6, with D uncertain. V gave up 2 bases and J gave up 9 bases, with 5 bases separating them. From germline, CDR1 is SGHTA and CDR2 FQGNSA. The CDR3 has 12 amino acids. The CDR3 sequence: CASSLLGSPLHF. In DNA, the CDR3 is TGTGCCAGCAGCTTATTGGGTTCACCCCTCCACTTT.